Listed here are 8 T cell receptor beta chains from one sample, sequenced in a study of blood T cell repertoires in COVID-19. Here immunoSEQ multiplex PCR was the method, and the copy in TCRdb shows in-frame clones only, minus some. The sample holds 180,000 or so clones; roughly 82% are singletons and the top ten take approximately 9.1%. The sequenced sample was peripheral blood. Receptors were obtained from a woman between 70 and 85 years old with acute or convalescent COVID-19.

V and J are TRBV6-5 and TRBJ2-1; 10 bases match TRBD2. The V and J ends lost 11 bases and 1 base, in that order; junction bases with no gene match: 8. In germline, CDR1 is MNHEY, CDR2 SVGAGI. The CDR3 is 15 amino acids. The CDR3 DNA reads TGTGCCTCCCACAGACTAGCGGGTTCCTACAATGAGCAGTTCTTC. As protein: CASHRLAGSYNEQFF.

The chain joins TRBV29-1 to TRBJ1-6; 10 nucleotides line up with TRBD1. This CDR3 has 16 amino acids. Per germline, CDR1 SQVTM and CDR2 ANQGSEA. With V trimmed by 7 bases and J by 6 bases, 12 bases remained unmatched. The CDR3 loop reads CSAHRDRGSPNSPLHF. CDR3 nucleotide sequence: TGCAGCGCTCACCGGGACAGGGGTTCTCCTAATTCACCCCTCCACTTT. Combining the CDR3 with reference TRBV29-1 and TRBJ1-6 gives the whole variable domain SAVISQKPSRDICQRGTSLTIQCQVDSQVTMMFWYRQQPGQSLTLIATANQGSEATYESGFVIDKFPISRPNLTFSTLTVSNMSPEDSSIYLCSAHRDRGSPNSPLHFGNGTRLTVT.

The genes are TRBV7-2 and TRBJ1-1; tentative D call: TRBD1 (6 bases). Trimming removed 1 base from V and 6 bases from J, with 12 bases in between. CDR1 and CDR2 (germline): SGHTA, FQGNSA. CDR3 length equals 14 residues. The CDR3 DNA follows: TGTGCCAGCAGCTTAGAACAGGGTCGGGCTGAAGCTTTCTTT. This codes for CASSLEQGRAEAFF.

The table lists this clone with a few counts. The chain has TRBV9 and TRBJ2-3; 7 bases match TRBD1. The CDR3 extends over 16 amino acids. CDR1 and CDR2 from the germline V gene are SGDLS and YYNGEE. V lost 4 bases and J lost 0; bases outside the gene matches: 8. This CDR3 reads CASSPGTAPSTDTQYF. CDR3 coding DNA: TGTGCCAGCAGCCCGGGGACAGCCCCTAGCACAGATACGCAGTATTTT.

This clone was seen a single time. This chain links TRBV6-5 with TRBJ2-7; D remains ambiguous. CDR1 is MNHEY, CDR2 SVGAGI, per germline. CDR3 length: 14 amino acids. V was cut by 2 bases and J by 0 bases, with 8 bases left in between. The CDR3, as DNA: TGTGCCAGCAGTTACCCCACGAGCTCCTACGAGCAGTACTTC. Protein sequence: CASSYPTSSYEQYF.

The chain recombines TRBV19 with TRBJ2-5; the D gene is possibly TRBD1 (5 bases). V was pared by 4 bases and J by 5 bases, with 17 bases between. This CDR3 contains 15 residues. Germline-derived CDR1 and CDR2 are LNHDA and SQIVND (reference sequence). In DNA, the CDR3 is TGTGCCAGTAGTAGCGCTGTGACAGCGAGGGAGACCCAGTACTTC. Its translation: CASSSAVTARETQYF.

The V call is TRBV6-2 or TRBV6-3, the J call TRBJ1-2; D remains ambiguous. From germline, CDR1 is MNHEY and CDR2 SVGEGT. There are 14 residues in the CDR3. Trimming pared 6 bases from V and 4 bases from J, leaving 15 bases between. The CDR3 bases are TGTGCCAGCAGCTCCTCGACCCCAGGCTATGGCTACACCTTC. Amino acids: CASSSSTPGYGYTF.

V gene TRBV11-2 combines with J gene TRBJ2-1, with a tentative D call TRBD2 (6 bases). The CDR3 totals 15 residues. Trimming cost V 0 bases and J 7 bases, with 13 bases left between them. Germline V gene lookup returns CDR1 SGHAT and CDR2 FQNNGV. The CDR3 is CASSLDRVAGNEQFF. The CDR3 DNA reads TGTGCCAGCAGCTTAGACAGGGTGGCGGGGAATGAGCAGTTCTTC.